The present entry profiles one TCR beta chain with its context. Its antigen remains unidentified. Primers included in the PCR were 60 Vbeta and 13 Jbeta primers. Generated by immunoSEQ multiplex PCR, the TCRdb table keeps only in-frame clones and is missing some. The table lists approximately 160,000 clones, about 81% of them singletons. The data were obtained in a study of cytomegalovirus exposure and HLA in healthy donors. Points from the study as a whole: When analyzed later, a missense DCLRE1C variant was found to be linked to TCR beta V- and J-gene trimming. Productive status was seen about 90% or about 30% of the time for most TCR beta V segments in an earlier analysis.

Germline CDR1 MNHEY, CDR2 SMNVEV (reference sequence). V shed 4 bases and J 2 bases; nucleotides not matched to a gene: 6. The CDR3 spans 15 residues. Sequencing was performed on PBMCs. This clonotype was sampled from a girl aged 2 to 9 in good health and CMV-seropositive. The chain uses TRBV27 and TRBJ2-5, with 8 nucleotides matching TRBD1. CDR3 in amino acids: CASSSARTGQETQYF. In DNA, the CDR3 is TGTGCCAGCAGTTCCGCCCGGACAGGGCAAGAGACCCAGTACTTC.